Described below is a single T cell receptor (beta chain) sequence and its context. The table lists this clonotype with many counts. This clone's antigen is unknown. Base qualities are missing; no much larger clone stands one base away. These data are taken from a study of T cells in Graves' hyperthyroidism and ophthalmopathy (dated by TCRdb to between 2019 and 2020). As for the study more broadly: Peripheral blood samples were taken at initial diagnosis, before any treatment was given. To identify distinguishing TCR V-J signatures, a discovery cohort of about 95 patients was used, comprising fewer than 45 with Graves' ophthalmopathy and 57 with stable Graves' hyperthyroidism. Whether ophthalmopathy could be predicted prospectively was tested in an independent validation cohort made up of fewer than 20 hyperthyroidism patients plus 17 patients who later progressed to ophthalmopathy. The 100 discovery patients were randomly split 7:3 into training and test sets. The study also compared thyroid tissue and blood T-cell repertoires from five or six Graves' hyperthyroidism patients. After blood sampling, hyperthyroidism patients were treated with methimazole at a starting dose of 30 mg daily, and ophthalmopathy patients were treated with high-dose intravenous methylprednisolone. The paper describes TCR Vbeta CDR3 sequencing of 135 peripheral blood samples, made up of around 41 ophthalmopathy patients, 70 to 75 hyperthyroidism patients and approximately 17 progressor patients. General conclusions and limits of the study: No statistical method was used to set the sample size in advance, and investigators knew the group allocation. Most expanded thyroid clonotypes (frequency above 0.001) were also detected in blood, a finding suggesting that blood repertoires may reflect thyroid immune responses. In validation, the model predicted progression to ophthalmopathy with 55% to 71% sensitivity and 72% to 75% specificity, a median of about 6 months before onset. In cross-validation, a model built on a 13 V-J signature told ophthalmopathy apart from stable hyperthyroidism with 87.88% sensitivity and about 81% specificity, and in testing the same model reached 80%/75%.

Graves' hyperthyroidism was defined as stable when no progression to ophthalmopathy occurred over 18 months of follow-up. Hyperthyroidism patients were aged 18 to 65 years and newly diagnosed, with disease duration of less than 2 months. Exclusion was applied to patients with uncontrolled infections, other autoimmune diseases, pregnancy or lactation. Diagnoses were established on the basis of clinical symptoms, serum thyroxine and TRAb, thyroid ultrasound, and orbital computed tomography. PBMCs were separated from 8 to 10 ml of fresh peripheral blood using Ficoll-Paque density gradient centrifugation. Total RNA was extracted using Trizol reagent, and RNA quality was assessed on an Agilent 2100 Bioanalyzer. The TCR beta CDR3 regions were amplified from the RNA transcripts. The first round of RT-PCR for the TCR CDR3 was performed with the HTBI primer set and the Qiagen OneStep RT-PCR kit. A second multiplex PCR round built the libraries, followed by size selection and purification. Sequencing of the libraries was done on an Illumina HiSeq2000 using paired-end 100 bp reads. Turning to the authors' computational methods: SOAPnuke was used to process the raw data, with reads discarded if the reads contained adapters or uncalled bases, had a mean Phred below 15, or lacked an exact constant-primer or identifier match. COPE v1.2.5 was used to merge the high-quality paired reads, and each unique nucleotide sequence was defined as a clonotype. Clonotypes were aligned to IMGT TRBV, TRBD and TRBJ reference segments using MiTCR v1.1. The analysis was restricted to V-J combinations with a frequency above 0.0001, which together covered just over 99% of the repertoires. A TCS score was defined as the ratio between F50 (clonal expansion) and ExV (chaos), using BLOSUM62-based TCRdist between CDR3 peptides within each V-J. Welch's t-statistics and random forest reduced 514 V-J features to under 15, which were used in a naive Bayes classifier (R e1071). The public reads were reprocessed in TCRdb via fastp at Q25 and MiXCR, keeping in-frame beta chains. Rows with a matching CDR3 protein are joined into one entry that keeps the most common DNA and genes. These V and J calls rely on TCRdb rather than the paper's analysis. For this sample there are roughly 300,000 distinct CDR3 sequences; approximately 18% appear just once. The ten largest make up under 55% of the sample.

Inclusive of the bounding cysteine and phenylalanine, the CDR3 is 12 residues long. Just the 36-base CDR3 DNA is kept, in frame starting at base 1. The junction carries 6 bases between V and J, which are trimmed by 4 bases and 5 bases respectively. As encoded in the germline V gene, CDR1 is SNHLY while CDR2 is FYNNEI. The receptor was derived from a woman aged 50 to 65 with Graves' hyperthyroidism. The sequenced sample consisted of blood. The sequence links TRBV2 to TRBJ2-1; no D segment can be confidently identified. The sequenced DNA is TGTGCCAGCAGTGTCCTTAACAATGAGCAGTTCTTC. This sequence encodes CASSVLNNEQFF.